This TCR beta chain derives from a study of lymphopenia after photon versus proton radiotherapy. Whole-study results and caveats: Post-nadir diversity loss with photons came from oligoclonal expansion, particularly CD8+ Temra cells. Only patients who died were analyzed for survival; proton advantage is unproven. Larger post-nadir TCR diversity loss correlated inversely with survival in deceased patients. Photon-treated patients lost naive T cells and TCR diversity; proton-treated stayed stable.

Profiling relied on immunoSEQ multiplex PCR, and the TCRdb table lists in-frame clones only, not all of them. This repertoire shows approximately 23,000 clones, about 89% found once; its top ten account for 11%. In regard to this clone: Its cognate antigen is unknown.

Trimming at V came to 2 bases and at J to 3 bases, leaving 12 bases not matched to a gene. The CDR3 consists of 17 residues. Germline lookup yields CDR1 SGHDT and CDR2 YYEEEE. This sequence joins TRBV5-6 and TRBJ2-7; 9 bases are shared with TRBD2. The source is a man older than 75 with esophageal cancer. The source material was peripheral blood, sampled from a patient treated with proton-based radiotherapy. This CDR3 reads CASSLDLRRGGFYEQYF. CDR3 DNA sequence: TGTGCCAGCAGCTTAGACTTACGGCGGGGGGGCTTCTACGAGCAGTACTTC.